These 32 T cell receptor beta chains came from one sample sequenced in a study of cytomegalovirus exposure and HLA in healthy donors. 60 Vbeta and 13 Jbeta primers were used in PCR. The repertoire was sequenced with immunoSEQ multiplex PCR; TCRdb's copy has only in-frame clones and lacks some. This sample has fewer than 200,000 clones, with roughly 87% found just once. The material sequenced was PBMCs. Receptors originate from a woman aged 45-65 years in good health and CMV-seronegative.

The rearrangement uses TRBV2 and TRBJ1-1; 7 nucleotides align to TRBD1. V trimming: 8 bases; J trimming: 5 bases; junction bases outside the gene matches: 11. Germline CDR1 and CDR2: SNHLY and FYNNEI. The CDR3 runs to 14 residues. Written as DNA, the CDR3 is TGTGCCAGCTCATCCAAGGGGGCCAGGACTGAAGCTTTCTTT. Translating gives CASSSKGARTEAFF.

The chain combines TRBV11-3 with TRBJ2-6, with D tentatively TRBD1 (8 bases). V lost 9 bases and J 3 bases, leaving 24 bases between the germline ends. The germline V gene has CDR1 SGHNT and CDR2 YENEEA. The CDR3 is 18 residues long. DNA of the CDR3: TGTGCCAGTAAGCTTAACGACAGGGGAGGGGATGGGGCCAACGTCCTGACTTTC. This translates into CASKLNDRGGDGANVLTF.

Only one count was recorded for this clone. The CDR3 sequence: CASSEVRVSYNEQFF. CDR3 nucleotide sequence: TGTGCCAGCAGTGAAGTACGGGTGTCCTACAATGAGCAGTTCTTC. The rearrangement links TRBV2 to TRBJ2-1; D is unresolved. Germline CDR1 and CDR2: SNHLY and FYNNEI. V was cut by 1 base and J by 1 base, with 8 bases left in between. CDR3 length: 15 residues.

The J gene is TRBJ1-5, the V gene TRBV6-6; D is perhaps TRBD1 (5 bases). Germline assignment: CDR1 MNHNY and CDR2 SVGAGI (reference sequence). CDR3 length: 15 amino acids. V was trimmed by 6 bases and J by 2 bases, leaving 14 bases between them. The CDR3 is CASRRTFGGNQPQHF. CDR3 coding DNA: TGTGCCAGCAGACGGACATTTGGGGGCAATCAGCCCCAGCATTTT.

The chain employs TRBV15 and TRBJ1-3, with 7 bases fitting TRBD1. CDR3 length: 17 residues. The germline V gene encodes CDR1 LNHNV and CDR2 YYDKDF (reference sequence). V gave up 0 bases and J gave up 1 base; unmatched junction bases: 6. Here the CDR3 DNA reads TGTGCCACCAGCAGAGAGCGAGGCAGGGGGTCTGGAAACACCATATATTTT. Protein product: CATSRERGRGSGNTIYF.

This chain joins TRBV9 and TRBJ1-1; D not certain. CDR3 length: 14 residues. V was cut by 0 bases and J by 1 base, with 7 bases left in between. CDR1 is SGDLS and CDR2 is YYNGEE in the germline V gene. The CDR3: CASSVGAGNTEAFF. In DNA form, the CDR3 reads TGTGCCAGCAGCGTAGGGGCGGGGAACACTGAAGCTTTCTTT.

In this sample, this clone turned up once. The rearrangement joins TRBV2 to TRBJ2-5; TRBD2 is a possible D gene (6 bases). CDR1 SNHLY and CDR2 FYNNEI come from the germline V gene. V was pared by 5 bases and J by 3 bases, with 10 bases between. This CDR3 comprises 13 residues. CDR3 bases: TGTGCCAGCAGTCGGGGGAGAAAAGAGACCCAGTACTTC. It codes for CASSRGRKETQYF.

The chain has TRBV4-3 and TRBJ1-4; tentative D call: TRBD1 (6 bases). In germline, CDR1 is LGHNA, CDR2 YSLEER. V gave up 5 bases and J gave up 5 bases, with 12 bases separating them. The CDR3 length is 14 residues. CDR3 nucleotide sequence: TGCGCCAGCAGCGCGGACAGATCGAATGAAAAACTGTTTTTT. Translated: CASSADRSNEKLFF.

This chain joins TRBV7-8 and TRBJ1-4, with 7 bases that match TRBD1. Trimming at V came to 5 bases and at J to 3 bases, leaving 9 bases not matched to a gene. Germline-derived CDR1 and CDR2 are SGHVS and FQNEAQ. CDR3 length: 16 residues. CDR3 nucleotides: TGTGCCAGCAGCGCACGACAGGGTACTGCTAATGAAAAACTGTTTTTT. This gives the protein CASSARQGTANEKLFF.

The V and J genes are TRBV10-1 and TRBJ2-7, with TRBD1 as a possible D gene (6 bases). The CDR3 loop spans 13 amino acids. CDR1 and CDR2 (germline): WNHNN, SYGVQD (reference sequence). V was trimmed by 2 bases and J by 5 bases, leaving 10 bases between them. The CDR3 loop reads CASSENRAHEQYF. The CDR3 DNA reads as TGCGCCAGCAGTGAGAACAGGGCCCACGAGCAGTACTTC.

This chain joins TRBV30 and TRBJ2-7; 12 nucleotides line up with TRBD2. Germline-derived CDR1 and CDR2 are GTSNPN and SVGIG (reference sequence). The CDR3 contains 16 residues. The V gene end was trimmed by 1 base and the J gene end by 1 base; junction bases not matched to a gene: 5. The CDR3 sequence: CAWSAVLAGGSYEQYF. The CDR3 DNA reads TGTGCCTGGAGTGCTGTTCTAGCGGGGGGGTCCTACGAGCAGTACTTC. The variable domain in full, with the rest retrieved from reference TRBV30 and TRBJ2-7, is SQTIHQWPATLVQPVGSPLSLECTVEGTSNPNLYWYRQAAGRGLQLLFYSVGIGQISSEVPQNLSASRPQDRQFILSSKKLLLSDSGFYLCAWSAVLAGGSYEQYFGPGTRLTVT.

The chain carries TRBV5-6 and TRBJ1-2, with D perhaps TRBD1 (5 bases). V was trimmed by 4 bases and J by 4 bases, leaving 14 bases between them. Germline CDR1 and CDR2: SGHDT and YYEEEE. The CDR3 totals 14 residues. CDR3 sequence reads: CASSGWEGPYGYTF. In DNA, the CDR3 is TGTGCCAGCAGCGGATGGGAGGGACCCTATGGCTACACCTTC.

The V gene is TRBV15, the J gene TRBJ2-3, with a possible D match to TRBD1 (6 bases). The CDR3 runs to 16 residues. With 5 bases removed from V and 1 base from J, the gap between germline ends came to 16 bases. The germline CDR1 and CDR2 sequences are LNHNV and YYDKDF (reference sequence). CDR3 amino acids: CATSGGRGRGTDTQYF. The CDR3 bases are TGTGCCACCAGCGGTGGCAGGGGCAGGGGCACAGATACGCAGTATTTT.

This CDR3 is CATHKGGAPQETQYF. The DNA of the CDR3 is TGTGCTACCCACAAGGGGGGGGCCCCGCAAGAGACCCAGTACTTC. The chain has TRBV10-3 and TRBJ2-5; TRBD2 is a possible D gene (7 bases). Germline values: CDR1 ENHRY, CDR2 SYGVKD. This CDR3 is 15 amino acids long.

V gene TRBV18 combines with J gene TRBJ1-4, with D possibly being TRBD1 (6 bases). The CDR3 consists of 15 residues. Trimming cost V 0 bases and J 8 bases, with 13 bases left between them. CDR1 is KGHSH and CDR2 is LQKENI in the germline V gene. The CDR3 DNA is TGTGCCAGCTCACCACCGACCAGGGGAAACGAAAAACTGTTTTTT. This gives the protein CASSPPTRGNEKLFF. Using reference TRBV18 and TRBJ1-4 for the parts outside the CDR3, the full variable domain is NAGVMQNPRHLVRRRGQEARLRCSPMKGHSHVYWYRQLPEEGLKFMVYLQKENIIDESGMPKERFSAEFPKEGPSILRIQQVVRGDSAAYFCASSPPTRGNEKLFFGSGTQLSVL.

The chain carries TRBV7-9 and TRBJ2-2; TRBD1 might be the D (6 bases). CDR3 length: 14 residues. The ends were cut back, 4 bases at V and 6 bases at J, with 12 bases in the middle. Germline-derived CDR1 and CDR2 are SEHNR and FQNEAQ (reference sequence). CDR3 nucleotide sequence: TGTGCCAGCAGCTCCCGGGACATCCCCGGGGAGCTGTTTTTT. Protein product: CASSSRDIPGELFF. The full variable domain, with the rest looked up from reference TRBV7-9 and TRBJ2-2, is DTGVSQNPRHKITKRGQNVTFRCDPISEHNRLYWYRQTLGQGPEFLTYFQNEAQLEKSRLLSDRFSAERPKGSFSTLEIQRTEQGDSAMYLCASSSRDIPGELFFGEGSRLTVL.

The chain links TRBV30 to TRBJ1-4; D not certain. Germline assignment: CDR1 GTSNPN and CDR2 SVGIG (reference sequence). The V end lost 0 bases, the J end lost 0 bases, and 8 bases lay between the germline ends. The CDR3 loop spans 15 amino acids. CDR3 DNA: TGTGCCTGGAGTGTAGGGAGCTCAACTAATGAAAAACTGTTTTTT. Protein: CAWSVGSSTNEKLFF.

The CDR3 sequence: CASSLSGGRTQYF. The CDR3 coding sequence is TGTGCCAGCAGTTTATCGGGGGGCAGGACCCAGTACTTC. The V gene is TRBV9, the J gene TRBJ2-5; TRBD2 is a possible D gene (7 bases). Germline-derived CDR1 and CDR2 are SGDLS and YYNGEE. This CDR3 is 13 amino acids long. V was shortened by 5 bases and J by 7 bases, with 15 bases between the two germline ends.

The chain carries TRBV13 and TRBJ2-7; 7 nucleotides align to TRBD2. The CDR3 is made up of 14 amino acids. The ends lost 5 bases at V and 5 bases at J; junction bases unmatched: 9. Germline assignment: CDR1 PRHDT and CDR2 FYEKMQ (reference sequence). The CDR3 here is CASSLQLAINEQYF. DNA of the CDR3: TGTGCCAGCAGCCTGCAACTAGCGATCAACGAGCAGTACTTC.

The CDR3 nucleotides read TGTGCCAGCAGCTCGCGACTAGCGGGAGTGCACGAGCAGTACTTC. As protein: CASSSRLAGVHEQYF. The gene calls are TRBV5-6 and TRBJ2-7; 12 nucleotides match TRBD2. The ends lost 3 bases at V and 5 bases at J; junction bases unmatched: 6. The CDR3 length is 15 residues. Looked up from germline, CDR1 is SGHDT and CDR2 is YYEEEE. Based on the CDR3 plus reference TRBV5-6 and TRBJ2-7, the full variable domain is DAGVTQSPTHLIKTRGQQVTLRCSPKSGHDTVSWYQQALGQGPQFIFQYYEEEERQRGNFPDRFSGHQFPNYSSELNVNALLLGDSALYLCASSSRLAGVHEQYFGPGTRLTVT.

V usage is TRBV27 and J usage is TRBJ2-1; D is perhaps TRBD1 (5 bases). V lost 7 bases and J 4 bases, leaving 20 bases between the germline ends. This CDR3 has 16 residues. CDR1 MNHEY and CDR2 SMNVEV come from the germline V gene (reference sequence). DNA for the CDR3: TGTGCCAGCAAACGTGGCGAGGCGACAGTTTACAATGAGCAGTTCTTC. It yields the protein CASKRGEATVYNEQFF.

The V call is TRBV9, the J call TRBJ2-3; 13 nucleotides match TRBD2. In germline, CDR1 is SGDLS, CDR2 YYNGEE. Germline trimming cut 3 bases from V and 4 bases from J; bases unmatched to any gene: 5. The CDR3 has 16 residues. In nucleotides, the CDR3 is TGTGCCAGCAGCGCCGGACTAGCGGGAGCTCCAGATACGCAGTATTTT. Residues: CASSAGLAGAPDTQYF.

The gene calls are TRBV28 and TRBJ2-5; 8 bases map to TRBD1. Germline lookup yields CDR1 MDHEN and CDR2 SYDVKM. V dropped 8 bases and J dropped 1; count of bases not matched to a gene: 6. The CDR3 is 14 amino acids. CDR3 nucleotides: TGTGCCAGCGGGGCAGGGGGCTTCCAAGAGACCCAGTACTTC. Protein product: CASGAGGFQETQYF.

For this clone: Other nucleotide sequences in the sample specify the same CDR3. The CDR3, as DNA: TGTGCCAGCAGCTCTAAAAACTATGGCTACACCTTC. This gives the protein CASSSKNYGYTF. V gene TRBV9 combines with J gene TRBJ1-2; D is unclear. V was shortened by 4 bases and J by 2 bases, with 6 bases between the two germline ends. Germline V gene lookup returns CDR1 SGDLS and CDR2 YYNGEE. The CDR3 length is 12 residues.

V is TRBV4-1 and J is TRBJ2-3; D ambiguous. The CDR3 covers 14 residues. Trimming cost V 3 bases and J 2 bases, with 9 bases left between them. The germline CDR1 and CDR2 sequences are MGHRA and YSYEKL. In DNA form, the CDR3 reads TGCGCCAGCAGCCACTTCACAGTCACAGATACGCAGTATTTT. Protein product: CASSHFTVTDTQYF.

CDR3 nucleotides: TGTGCCAGCAGCTCAGGAATCCGGGATACGCAGTATTTT. Amino acids: CASSSGIRDTQYF. The chain uses TRBV7-3 and TRBJ2-3; D ambiguous. The CDR3 extends over 13 amino acids. CDR1 is SGHTA and CDR2 is FQGTGA in the germline V gene. V was shortened by 4 bases and J by 6 bases, with 11 bases between the two germline ends.

The chain joins TRBV5-1 to TRBJ1-1, with unresolved D. This CDR3 has 14 residues. The V end lost 0 bases, the J end lost 1 base, and 7 bases lay between the germline ends. The germline CDR1 and CDR2 sequences are SGHRS and YFSETQ. As DNA, the CDR3 is TGCGCCAGCAGCTTGGCCGCGGCGAACACTGAAGCTTTCTTT. As protein: CASSLAAANTEAFF.

The V gene is TRBV15, the J gene TRBJ2-3, with 9 bases matching TRBD2. Germline V gene data show CDR1 as LNHNV and CDR2 as YYDKDF (reference sequence). CDR3 size: 16 residues. V lost 1 base and J lost 3; bases outside the gene matches: 5. In DNA, the CDR3 is TGTGCCACCAGCAGAGTTAGAACTAGCGGGACAGATACGCAGTATTTT. Translating it yields CATSRVRTSGTDTQYF.

The rearrangement joins TRBV7-9 to TRBJ2-3; 8 bases agree with TRBD1. V dropped 4 bases and J dropped 5; count of bases not matched to a gene: 8. This CDR3 has 15 residues. The germline V gene encodes CDR1 SEHNR and CDR2 FQNEAQ (reference sequence). Here the CDR3 reads CASSSGGPRRDTQYF. The CDR3 region has the DNA TGTGCCAGCAGCTCAGGGGGCCCCCGTCGAGATACGCAGTATTTT.

V gene TRBV4-3 combines with J gene TRBJ1-4; 7 bases map to TRBD1. V was clipped by 4 bases and J by 8 bases; unmatched bases: 7. Germline loops: CDR1 LGHNA, CDR2 YSLEER. The CDR3 length is 14 residues. CDR3 sequence reads: CASSLGGGNEKLFF. The CDR3 DNA sequence: TGCGCCAGCAGCCTAGGAGGGGGCAACGAAAAACTGTTTTTT.

This clone was counted once. This chain uses TRBV19 with TRBJ1-5, with 9 bases aligning to TRBD1. CDR1 LNHDA and CDR2 SQIVND come from the germline V gene (reference sequence). The CDR3 covers 16 residues. V lost 4 bases, J lost 0 bases, and 4 bases stayed unmatched. CDR3 region: CASSRTGAYSNQPQHF. The DNA of the CDR3 is TGTGCCAGTAGTAGGACAGGGGCGTATAGCAATCAGCCCCAGCATTTT. Full variable domain (remainder filled in from reference TRBV19 and TRBJ1-5): DGGITQSPKYLFRKEGQNVTLSCEQNLNHDAMYWYRQDPGQGLRLIYYSQIVNDFQKGDIAEGYSVSREKKESFPLTVTSAQKNPTAFYLCASSRTGAYSNQPQHFGDGTRLSIL.

The chain is built from TRBV25-1 and TRBJ2-1, with D tentatively TRBD2 (5 bases). The CDR3 runs to 17 residues. CDR1 and CDR2 from the germline V gene are MGHDK and SYGVNS. Trimming took 5 bases from V and 6 from J, leaving 23 bases between them. Written as DNA, the CDR3 is TGTGCCAGCAGTATGAATTATGGAGGCGTCGCGGGCAATGAGCAGTTCTTC. Its protein product is CASSMNYGGVAGNEQFF. Full variable domain (missing parts from reference TRBV25-1 and TRBJ2-1): EADIYQTPRYLVIGTGKKITLECSQTMGHDKMYWYQQDPGMELHLIHYSYGVNSTEKGDLSSESTVSRIRTEHFPLTLESARPSHTSQYLCASSMNYGGVAGNEQFFGPGTRLTVL.